This T cell receptor beta chain was recovered during a study of cytomegalovirus exposure and HLA in healthy donors. Findings and limits, study-wide: Follow-up analysis found HLA locus-dependent TCR association rates, highest for DRB1 and lowest for HLA-C. High specificity and sensitivity for cytomegalovirus status were reported for the classifier.

As to this clone: Antigen unknown.

60 Vbeta and 13 Jbeta primers were used in PCR. TCRdb keeps only in-frame clones here, not all; method: immunoSEQ multiplex PCR. In the table there are a few hundred thousand clones, 75% to 85% of which are singletons. V gave up 7 bases and J gave up 10 bases, with 14 bases separating them. Germline loops: CDR1 SGHTA, CDR2 FQGNSA. This CDR3 is 13 amino acids long. The chain joins TRBV7-2 to TRBJ1-6; no clear D. Sequenced material: PBMCs. The clonotype comes from a woman aged 60-75 years in good health and CMV-seropositive. Here the CDR3 DNA reads TGTGCCAGCAACACGGGGTACAGATCACCCCTCCACTTT. It is translated as CASNTGYRSPLHF.